This TCR beta chain came from a study of cytomegalovirus exposure and HLA in healthy donors. General observations from the study: Some TCR beta chains (roughly 160 of them) were listed as cytomegalovirus-associated. Available immune exposure information was restricted to CMV serostatus only. In a later analysis, TCR beta V- and J-gene trimming was associated with a missense DCLRE1C variant. Prior analysis indicated that the majority of TCR beta V segments exhibited productivity approximately 87% or approximately 30% of the time.

J gave up 2 bases and V 5 bases, and 8 bases lay outside the gene matches. The CDR3 length is 15 residues. Germline V gene lookup returns CDR1 LNHDA and CDR2 SQIVND (reference sequence). The PCR was carried out with 60 Vbeta primers and 13 Jbeta primers. Sequencing was performed with immunoSEQ multiplex PCR; in TCRdb, only in-frame clones are kept and a portion is missing. The table lists hundreds of thousands of clones, approximately 82% of them singletons. For this clone: Its antigen is unknown.

The rearrangement joins TRBV19 to TRBJ1-2, with 7 positions matching TRBD1. The clonotype was recovered from a woman in her 40s in good health and CMV-seronegative. Sequencing was done on a sample of PBMCs. The CDR3 coding sequence is TGTGCCAGTAGTCTTTCGGCAGGGGGAAACTATGGCTACACCTTC. Translating gives CASSLSAGGNYGYTF.